Each of the 27 T cell receptor beta chains below was sequenced from the same sample in a study of shared clonotypes between healthy human individuals. Sequencing was performed with immunoSEQ multiplex PCR; in TCRdb, only in-frame clones are kept and a portion is missing. The repertoire holds more than 200,000 clones, with over 60% as singletons. Sequences were obtained from memory CD4+ T cells sorted from blood. Documented subset: CD45RA-negative fraction. The receptors come from a man aged 30-40 years in good health.

The chain joins TRBV10-3 to TRBJ2-7, with a weak D call TRBD2 (6 bases). Trimming removed 4 bases from V and 0 bases from J, with 13 bases in between. Germline V gene data show CDR1 as ENHRY and CDR2 as SYGVKD. This CDR3 region has 15 residues. The CDR3 coding sequence is TGTGCCATCAGTGGAGGGACTCCGAGCTCCTACGAGCAGTACTTC. Its protein is CAISGGTPSSYEQYF.

J is TRBJ2-3 and V is TRBV18; no reliable D call. The CDR3 contains 14 residues. The germline V and J ends were trimmed by 6 bases and 0 bases, with 10 bases remaining between them. Germline assignment: CDR1 KGHSH and CDR2 LQKENI. The CDR3 DNA reads as TGTGCCAGCTCCATCATGGACAGCACAGATACGCAGTATTTT. Its translation: CASSIMDSTDTQYF.

The chain carries TRBV7-2 and TRBJ2-4, with D perhaps assigned TRBD1 or TRBD2 (5 bases each). The CDR3 length is 14 residues. The V end lost 4 bases, the J end lost 7 bases, and 14 bases lay between the germline ends. Germline V lookup: CDR1 SGHTA, CDR2 FQGNSA. As DNA, the CDR3 is TGTGCCAGCAGCTCCCAGGACTGGGGGAACATTCAGTACTTC. Translation: CASSSQDWGNIQYF.

The chain's CDR3 is CASSEETSGRFNEQFF. In nucleotides, the CDR3 is TGTGCCAGCAGTGAAGAGACTAGCGGGAGATTCAATGAGCAGTTCTTC. This chain uses TRBV6-1 with TRBJ2-1; 12 nucleotides line up with TRBD2. The V segment lost 1 base and the J segment 6 bases; nucleotides outside the gene matches: 4. Germline values: CDR1 MNHNS, CDR2 SASEGT. CDR3 length: 16 residues.

This chain links TRBV7-6 with TRBJ2-1; D remains ambiguous. Trimming stripped 5 bases from V and 3 bases from J, with 14 bases between. The CDR3 has 15 amino acids. From germline, CDR1 is SGHVS and CDR2 FNYEAQ. The CDR3: CASSQLGWDYNEQFF. The CDR3 DNA reads TGTGCCAGCAGCCAGCTTGGGTGGGACTACAATGAGCAGTTCTTC.

This clone was observed once. One base away lies a much larger clone, so this may be a sequencing read error. V usage is TRBV2 and J usage is TRBJ2-1; D gene ambiguous. This CDR3 spans 11 amino acids. Looked up from germline, CDR1 is SNHLY and CDR2 is FYNNEI. V lost 4 bases to trimming and J lost 8 bases, with 6 bases between them. The CDR3 loop reads CASSVFHEQFF. Written as DNA, the CDR3 is TGTGCCAGCAGTGTTTTCCATGAGCAGTTCTTC.

The chain couples TRBV2 to TRBJ2-7; 8 bases map to TRBD2. J gave up 4 bases and V 1 base, and 6 bases lay outside the gene matches. This CDR3 has 15 residues. CDR1 is SNHLY, CDR2 FYNNEI, per germline. The CDR3 DNA follows: TGTGCCAGCAGTGAAGTGGCGGGGGGCGAGTACGAGCAGTACTTC. This gives the protein CASSEVAGGEYEQYF.

The chain combines TRBV5-8 with TRBJ1-2; maybe TRBD1 (6 bases). This CDR3 has 14 residues. V was pared by 4 bases and J by 7 bases, with 17 bases between. Germline CDR1 reads SGHTS; CDR2 reads YDEGEE. Here the CDR3 reads CASSPQRGGLGYTF. CDR3 DNA sequence: TGTGCCAGCAGCCCCCAGAGGGGGGGGCTTGGCTACACCTTC.

The chain joins TRBV4-3 to TRBJ2-7, with 13 bases matching TRBD2. Germline values: CDR1 LGHNA, CDR2 YSLEER. V gave up 3 bases and J gave up 0 bases; unmatched junction bases: 2. The CDR3 covers 16 residues. The CDR3 spells CASSQGLAGTSYEQYF. Written as DNA, the CDR3 is TGCGCCAGCAGCCAGGGACTAGCGGGAACCTCCTACGAGCAGTACTTC.

There are many counts of this clone. This CDR3 is also generated by other DNA sequences in the sample. The chain employs TRBV29-1 and TRBJ2-7; 9 nucleotides match TRBD2. The J segment lost 4 bases and the V segment lost 5 bases, leaving 9 bases of the junction unmatched. The length of the CDR3 is 14 residues. Germline V gene sequence: CDR1 SQVTM, CDR2 ANQGSEA. CDR3 protein: CSVIGLAGRYEQYF. The CDR3 DNA reads TGCAGCGTTATTGGGCTAGCGGGAAGATACGAGCAGTACTTC.

V gene TRBV19 combines with J gene TRBJ1-2, with D possibly TRBD1 on 5 matching bases. Deletions cut 2 bases from V and 5 bases from J, with 9 bases between. The CDR3 loop spans 13 amino acids. Germline V gene sequence: CDR1 LNHDA, CDR2 SQIVND (reference sequence). The DNA of the CDR3 is TGTGCCAGTAGTATACGGGGACTTTATGGCTACACCTTC. Its translation: CASSIRGLYGYTF.

As regards this clone: The junction departs from germline at one end; a sequencing error may be responsible. This chain links TRBV29-1 with TRBJ2-5, with 8 nucleotides matching TRBD1. The length of the CDR3 is 13 residues. Germline loops: CDR1 SQVTM, CDR2 ANQGSEA. The CDR3 protein is CSVEDRGGETQYF. CDR3 in DNA: TGCAGCGTGGAAGACAGGGGTGGAGAGACCCAGTACTTC.

As for this clone: A read error may produce the germline difference seen at one junction end. The chain uses TRBV5-4 and TRBJ1-2, with TRBD1 as a possible D gene (5 bases). This CDR3 spans 14 amino acids. Germline-derived CDR1 and CDR2 are SGHNT and YYREEE (reference sequence). This chain's CDR3 is CASSQDAGFNGYTF. CDR3 nucleotide sequence: TGCGCCAGCAGCCAAGATGCAGGGTTCAATGGCTACACCTTC.

This clone was seen once. This chain uses TRBV6-1 with TRBJ2-3, with D possibly being TRBD2 (6 bases). Germline loops: CDR1 MNHNS, CDR2 SASEGT. Trimming shortened V by 2 bases and J by 4 bases, and 13 bases separated the two germline ends. The CDR3 has 15 amino acids. CDR3: CASSEKEGRADTQYF. The CDR3 bases are TGTGCCAGCAGTGAAAAGGAGGGTCGGGCAGATACGCAGTATTTT.

The J gene is TRBJ1-1, the V gene TRBV5-1, with D tentatively TRBD1 (5 bases). The CDR3 runs to 16 residues. Trimming cost V 5 bases and J 0 bases, with 17 bases left between them. Germline CDR1 reads SGHRS; CDR2 reads YFSETQ. The CDR3 reads CASRLNTGVMNTEAFF. The CDR3 nucleotides read TGCGCCAGCAGGTTAAATACGGGGGTAATGAACACTGAAGCTTTCTTT.

The chain has TRBV30 and TRBJ2-7; a weak D match, TRBD2 (6 bases). From germline, CDR1 is GTSNPN and CDR2 SVGIG (reference sequence). V was shortened by 0 bases and J by 6 bases, with 12 bases between the two germline ends. The CDR3 runs 13 residues. CDR3 in DNA: TGTGCCTGGAGTGTACCTGGAGGGTCCGAGCAGTACTTC. Its protein is CAWSVPGGSEQYF.

The chain uses TRBV19 and TRBJ2-2, with 9 bases fitting TRBD1. With 5 bases clipped from V and 5 bases from J, the junction kept 6 bases outside the gene matches. CDR3 length: 15 residues. Germline loops: CDR1 LNHDA, CDR2 SQIVND (reference sequence). The CDR3 DNA reads as TGTGCCAGTAGTGTGGGGACAGGGAAAACCGGGGAGCTGTTTTTT. It is translated as CASSVGTGKTGELFF.

This clone has ten or more counts. The rearrangement uses TRBV10-2 and TRBJ1-5; TRBD1 matches 7 bases. Germline CDR1 WSHSY, CDR2 SAAADI. This CDR3 spans 13 amino acids. The V gene end was trimmed by 3 bases and the J gene end by 4 bases; junction bases not matched to a gene: 0. CDR3 residues: CASSDRGNQPQHF. The CDR3 DNA reads TGCGCCAGCAGTGACAGGGGGAATCAGCCCCAGCATTTT.

The V call is TRBV7-3, the J call TRBJ2-7; D possibly corresponds to TRBD1 (6 bases). Germline V gives CDR1 SGHTA, CDR2 FQGTGA. V shed 0 bases and J shed 3 bases, with 6 bases lying between them. This CDR3 spans 13 amino acids. CDR3 loop: CASSLTGGYEQYF. The CDR3 DNA sequence: TGTGCCAGCAGCTTAACAGGGGGCTACGAGCAGTACTTC.

The rearrangement links TRBV7-9 to TRBJ2-7; 8 bases fit TRBD1. The V segment lost 1 base and the J segment 2 bases; nucleotides outside the gene matches: 1. The CDR3 has 14 amino acids. Per germline, CDR1 SEHNR and CDR2 FQNEAQ (reference sequence). This CDR3 is CASSLDRGTYEQYF. The CDR3 DNA is TGTGCCAGCAGCTTAGACAGGGGGACCTACGAGCAGTACTTC.

The CDR3 loop is CASSEAQYVDTQYF. The CDR3, as DNA: TGCGCCAGCAGCGAGGCCCAGTACGTAGATACGCAGTATTTT. The J gene is TRBJ2-3, the V gene TRBV5-1; no reliable D call. CDR1 is SGHRS, CDR2 YFSETQ, per germline. This CDR3 has 14 amino acids. V lost 4 bases to trimming and J lost 5 bases, with 14 bases between them.

This clone was seen repeatedly, ten times or more. The chain couples TRBV6-8 to TRBJ2-6; the D gene is possibly TRBD2 (6 bases). Between the trimmed V and J ends, which lost 1 base and 0 bases, there was a span of 16 bases. The germline V gene has CDR1 MNHGY and CDR2 SAAAGT. The CDR3 spans 19 residues. The CDR3, as DNA: TGTGCCAGCAGTTACTTAAGGACTACTAACGTCTCTGGGGCCAACGTCCTGACTTTC. Protein sequence: CASSYLRTTNVSGANVLTF.

This chain links TRBV19 with TRBJ2-7, with D perhaps matching TRBD2 (5 bases). The CDR3 covers 15 residues. V was clipped by 5 bases and J by 4 bases, with 18 bases between them. Per germline, CDR1 LNHDA and CDR2 SQIVND (reference sequence). CDR3 protein: CASSPRDTRTYEQYF. The CDR3 DNA reads as TGTGCCAGTAGTCCACGGGATACTCGGACGTACGAGCAGTACTTC.

The CDR3 DNA is TGTGCCAGCTCTAGGGGCCCAAACAATGAGCAGTTCTTC. This sequence encodes CASSRGPNNEQFF. V and J are TRBV11-3 and TRBJ2-1, with D perhaps matching TRBD1 (5 bases). In germline, CDR1 is SGHNT, CDR2 YENEEA. The CDR3 spans 13 residues. Deletions cut 8 bases from V and 5 bases from J, with 13 bases between.

The chain has TRBV6-1 and TRBJ1-5, with D tentatively TRBD1 (5 bases). Germline V gene sequence: CDR1 MNHNS, CDR2 SASEGT. There are 14 residues in the CDR3. Trimming shortened V by 1 base and J by 5 bases, and 9 bases separated the two germline ends. CDR3 in amino acids: CASSEVAGYQPQHF. The CDR3, as DNA: TGTGCCAGCAGTGAAGTGGCAGGGTATCAGCCCCAGCATTTT.

This clone occurred once. At the DNA level, this CDR3 is encoded by other sequences in the same sample as well. V usage is TRBV9 and J usage is TRBJ2-5, with 7 bases identical to TRBD2. The V gene end was trimmed by 2 bases and the J gene end by 3 bases; junction bases not matched to a gene: 7. Germline CDR1 reads SGDLS; CDR2 reads YYNGEE. The CDR3 extends over 15 amino acids. The CDR3 reads CASSVAVGGKETQYF. CDR3 DNA sequence: TGTGCCAGCAGCGTGGCGGTCGGGGGGAAAGAGACCCAGTACTTC.

V gene TRBV9 combines with J gene TRBJ1-1; 10 nucleotides align to TRBD1. V was clipped by 0 bases and J by 5 bases; unmatched bases: 10. The length of the CDR3 is 17 residues. In germline, CDR1 is SGDLS, CDR2 YYNGEE. The CDR3 region has the DNA TGTGCCAGCAGCGTAGACCCCGGACAGGGGGTGAGGACTGAAGCTTTCTTT. Amino acids: CASSVDPGQGVRTEAFF.